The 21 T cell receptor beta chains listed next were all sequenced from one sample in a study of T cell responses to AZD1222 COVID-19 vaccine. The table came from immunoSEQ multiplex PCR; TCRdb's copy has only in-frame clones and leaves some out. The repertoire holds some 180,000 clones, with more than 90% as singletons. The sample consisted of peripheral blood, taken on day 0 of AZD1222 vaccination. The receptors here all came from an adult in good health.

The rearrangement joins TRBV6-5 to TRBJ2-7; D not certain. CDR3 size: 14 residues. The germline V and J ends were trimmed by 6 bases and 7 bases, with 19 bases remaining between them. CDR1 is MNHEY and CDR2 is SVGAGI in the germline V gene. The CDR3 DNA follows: TGTGCCAGCAGGGTCGGCGGTTACGGCGCGGAGCAGTACTTC. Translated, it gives CASRVGGYGAEQYF.

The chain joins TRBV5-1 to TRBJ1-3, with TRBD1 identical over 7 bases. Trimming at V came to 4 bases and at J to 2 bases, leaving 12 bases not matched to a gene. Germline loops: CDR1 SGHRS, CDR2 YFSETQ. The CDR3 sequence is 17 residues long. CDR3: CASSPGGYDRAGNTIYF. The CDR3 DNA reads TGCGCCAGCAGCCCCGGGGGATACGACAGGGCTGGAAACACCATATATTTT.

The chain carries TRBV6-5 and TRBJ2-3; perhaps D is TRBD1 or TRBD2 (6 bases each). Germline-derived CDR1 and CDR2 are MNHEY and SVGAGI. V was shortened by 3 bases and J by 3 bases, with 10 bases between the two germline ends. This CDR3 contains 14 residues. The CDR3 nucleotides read TGTGCCAGCAGTTATAGGAGGGGGACAGATACGCAGTATTTT. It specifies CASSYRRGTDTQYF.

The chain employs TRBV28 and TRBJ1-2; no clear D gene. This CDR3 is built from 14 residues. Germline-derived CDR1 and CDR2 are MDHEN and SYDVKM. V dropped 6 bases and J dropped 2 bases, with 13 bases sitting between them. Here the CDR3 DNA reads TGTGCCAGCAGCCCGACACAACAGAACTATGGCTACACCTTC. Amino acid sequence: CASSPTQQNYGYTF.

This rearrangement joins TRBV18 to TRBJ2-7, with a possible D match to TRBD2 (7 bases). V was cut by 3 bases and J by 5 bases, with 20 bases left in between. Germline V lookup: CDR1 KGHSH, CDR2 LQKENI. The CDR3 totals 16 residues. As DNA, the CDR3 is TGTGCCAGCTCACCGGGAGGGGGAGTTAACTTCGACGAGCAGTACTTC. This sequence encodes CASSPGGGVNFDEQYF. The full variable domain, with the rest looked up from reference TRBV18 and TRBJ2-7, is NAGVMQNPRHLVRRRGQEARLRCSPMKGHSHVYWYRQLPEEGLKFMVYLQKENIIDESGMPKERFSAEFPKEGPSILRIQQVVRGDSAAYFCASSPGGGVNFDEQYFGPGTRLTVT.

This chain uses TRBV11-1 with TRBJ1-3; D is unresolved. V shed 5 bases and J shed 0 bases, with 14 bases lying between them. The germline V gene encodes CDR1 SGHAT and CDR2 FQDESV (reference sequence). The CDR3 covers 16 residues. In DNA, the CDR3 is TGTGCCAGCAGCCCCGCCGACGGATTCTCTGGAAACACCATATATTTT. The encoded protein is CASSPADGFSGNTIYF. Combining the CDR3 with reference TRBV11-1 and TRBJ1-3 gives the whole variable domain EAEVAQSPRYKITEKSQAVAFWCDPISGHATLYWYRQILGQGPELLVQFQDESVVDDSQLPKDRFSAERLKGVDSTLKIQPAELGDSAMYLCASSPADGFSGNTIYFGEGSWLTVV.

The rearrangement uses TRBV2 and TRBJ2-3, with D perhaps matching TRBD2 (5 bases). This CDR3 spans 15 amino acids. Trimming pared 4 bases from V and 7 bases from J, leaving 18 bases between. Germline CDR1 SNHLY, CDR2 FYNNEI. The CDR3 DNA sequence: TGTGCCAGCAGTGGGTCTAGCCCCTCCCTAAATACGCAGTATTTT. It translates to CASSGSSPSLNTQYF.

The CDR3, as DNA: TGCAGCGTTGAAAATCCTTTGGCTTTCTTT. This translates into CSVENPLAFF. This chain uses TRBV29-1 with TRBJ1-1; D is unresolved. The CDR3 totals 10 residues. Trimming removed 2 bases at V and 11 bases at J, with 9 bases between. CDR1 is SQVTM and CDR2 is ANQGSEA in the germline V gene.

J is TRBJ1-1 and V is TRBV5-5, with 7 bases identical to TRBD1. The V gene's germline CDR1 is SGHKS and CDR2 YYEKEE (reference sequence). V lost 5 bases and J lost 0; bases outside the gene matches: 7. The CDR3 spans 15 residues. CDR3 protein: CASRHTGAMNTEAFF. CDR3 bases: TGTGCCAGCAGACATACAGGGGCAATGAACACTGAAGCTTTCTTT. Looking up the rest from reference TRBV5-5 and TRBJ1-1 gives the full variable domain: DAGVTQSPTHLIKTRGQQVTLRCSPISGHKSVSWYQQVLGQGPQFIFQYYEKEERGRGNFPDRFSARQFPNYSSELNVNALLLGDSALYLCASRHTGAMNTEAFFGQGTRLTVV.

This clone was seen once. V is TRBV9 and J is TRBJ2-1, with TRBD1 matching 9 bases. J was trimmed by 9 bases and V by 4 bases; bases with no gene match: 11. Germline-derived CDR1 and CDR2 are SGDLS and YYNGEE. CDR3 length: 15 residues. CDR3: CASSPGTGFKGEQFF. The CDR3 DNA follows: TGTGCCAGCAGCCCCGGGACAGGGTTTAAGGGTGAGCAGTTCTTC.

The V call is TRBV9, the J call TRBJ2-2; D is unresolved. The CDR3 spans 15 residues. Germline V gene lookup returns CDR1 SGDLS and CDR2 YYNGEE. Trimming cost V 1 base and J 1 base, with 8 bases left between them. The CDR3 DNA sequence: TGTGCCAGCAGCGTAACTCCACAGAACACCGGGGAGCTGTTTTTT. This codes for CASSVTPQNTGELFF.

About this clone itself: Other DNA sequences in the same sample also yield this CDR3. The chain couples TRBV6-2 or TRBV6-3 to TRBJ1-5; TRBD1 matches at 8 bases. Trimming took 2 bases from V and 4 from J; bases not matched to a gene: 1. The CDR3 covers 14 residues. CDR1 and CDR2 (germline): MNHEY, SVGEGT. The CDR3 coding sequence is TGTGCCAGCAGTTACGGGACAGGTAATCAGCCCCAGCATTTT. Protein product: CASSYGTGNQPQHF.

The CDR3: CASSYEYSDTQYF. In DNA, the CDR3 is TGTGCCAGCAGTTACGAGTACTCAGATACGCAGTATTTT. The rearrangement links TRBV6-2 or TRBV6-3 to TRBJ2-3, with unresolved D. Germline CDR1 is MNHEY and CDR2 is SVGEGT. The V and J ends lost 2 bases and 4 bases respectively, with 7 bases between them. The CDR3 consists of 13 residues.

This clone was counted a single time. In DNA, the CDR3 is TGTGCCAGCAGTTACTCGAGGGGGCGGTGGACCGGGGAGCTGTTTTTT. This codes for CASSYSRGRWTGELFF. The chain carries TRBV6-5 and TRBJ2-2; 7 nucleotides align to TRBD1. In germline, CDR1 is MNHEY, CDR2 SVGAGI. This CDR3 is 16 amino acids long. The V segment lost 0 bases and the J segment 5 bases; nucleotides outside the gene matches: 6.

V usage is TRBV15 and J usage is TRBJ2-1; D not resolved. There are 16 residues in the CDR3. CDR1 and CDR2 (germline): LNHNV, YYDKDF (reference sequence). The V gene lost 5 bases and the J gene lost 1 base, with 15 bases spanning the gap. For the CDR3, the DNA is TGTGCCACCAGCCCAAGAGGCCAGATATCCTACAATGAGCAGTTCTTC. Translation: CATSPRGQISYNEQFF.

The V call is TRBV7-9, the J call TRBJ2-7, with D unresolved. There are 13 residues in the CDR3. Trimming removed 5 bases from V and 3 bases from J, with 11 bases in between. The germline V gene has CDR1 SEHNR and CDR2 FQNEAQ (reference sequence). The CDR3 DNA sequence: TGTGCCAGCAGCCCCGGCGGTCGCTACGAGCAGTACTTC. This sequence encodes CASSPGGRYEQYF.

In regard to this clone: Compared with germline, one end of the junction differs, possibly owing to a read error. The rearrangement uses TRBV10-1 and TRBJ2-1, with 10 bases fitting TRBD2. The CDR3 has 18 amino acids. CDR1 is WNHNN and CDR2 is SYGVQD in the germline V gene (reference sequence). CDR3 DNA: TGCGCCAGCAGTGAGGGAACGAGAACTAGCGGGACATACAATGAACAGTTCTTC. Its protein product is CASSEGTRTSGTYNEQFF.

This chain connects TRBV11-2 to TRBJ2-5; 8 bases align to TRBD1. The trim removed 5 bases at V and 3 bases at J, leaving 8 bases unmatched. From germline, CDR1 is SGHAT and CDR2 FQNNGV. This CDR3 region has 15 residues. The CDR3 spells CASSPRDRNKETQYF. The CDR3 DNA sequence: TGTGCCAGCAGCCCTCGGGACAGGAATAAAGAGACCCAGTACTTC. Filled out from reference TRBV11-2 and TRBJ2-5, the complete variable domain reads EAGVAQSPRYKIIEKRQSVAFWCNPISGHATLYWYQQILGQGPKLLIQFQNNGVVDDSQLPKDRFSAERLKGVDSTLKIQPAKLEDSAVYLCASSPRDRNKETQYFGPGTRLLVL.

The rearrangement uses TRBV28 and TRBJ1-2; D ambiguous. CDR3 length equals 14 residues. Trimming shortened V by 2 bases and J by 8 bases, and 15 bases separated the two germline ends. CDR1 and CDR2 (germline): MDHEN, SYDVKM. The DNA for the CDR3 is TGTGCCAGCAGTTTACACCTTAGGCTCGGCGGCTACACCTTC. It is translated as CASSLHLRLGGYTF.

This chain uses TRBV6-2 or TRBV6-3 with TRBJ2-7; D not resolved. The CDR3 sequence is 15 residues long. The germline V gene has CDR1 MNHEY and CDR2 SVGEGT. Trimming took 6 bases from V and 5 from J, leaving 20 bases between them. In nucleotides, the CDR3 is TGTGCCAGCAGCCGGGCCGAACTCGCGTATAACGAGCAGTACTTC. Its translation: CASSRAELAYNEQYF.

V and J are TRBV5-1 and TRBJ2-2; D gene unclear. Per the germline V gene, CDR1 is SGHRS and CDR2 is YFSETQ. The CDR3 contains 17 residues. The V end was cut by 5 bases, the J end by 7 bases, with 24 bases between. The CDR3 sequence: CASSPQGGQVYHGELFF. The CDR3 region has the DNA TGCGCCAGCAGTCCACAAGGTGGGCAGGTCTACCACGGGGAGCTGTTTTTT.